Presented here are 23 T cell receptor beta chains from one specimen sequenced in a study of blood T cell repertoires in COVID-19. Data came from immunoSEQ multiplex PCR; TCRdb stores just in-frame clones and leaves some out. The table shows approximately 70,000 clones, with around 89% occurring only once. Source material: peripheral blood. All receptors derive from a woman at least 80 years old with active COVID-19.

The chain is built from TRBV21-1 and TRBJ2-7; the table assigns TRBD2, which was not confirmed against the DNA. TRBV21-1 is recorded as a pseudogene. This CDR3 region has 16 residues. CDR3: CASSKLLPPNRDEQYF. The DNA for the CDR3 is TGTGCCAGCAGCAAATTACTGCCACCTAATCGGGACGAGCAGTACTTC.

The chain couples TRBV19 to TRBJ2-7, with TRBD1 matching 8 bases. This CDR3 spans 15 amino acids. Germline-derived CDR1 and CDR2 are LNHDA and SQIVND (reference sequence). The ends lost 4 bases at V and 4 bases at J; junction bases unmatched: 9. In DNA, the CDR3 is TGTGCCAGTAGTAAGACAGGGGCGCAAAGGTACGAGCAGTACTTC. Residues: CASSKTGAQRYEQYF. The full variable domain, rest sourced from reference TRBV19 and TRBJ2-7, is DGGITQSPKYLFRKEGQNVTLSCEQNLNHDAMYWYRQDPGQGLRLIYYSQIVNDFQKGDIAEGYSVSREKKESFPLTVTSAQKNPTAFYLCASSKTGAQRYEQYFGPGTRLTVT.

The rearrangement links TRBV20-1 to TRBJ2-3; D ambiguous. V lost 1 base, J lost 10 bases, and 6 bases lay in between. CDR1 DFQATT and CDR2 SNEGSKA come from the germline V gene (reference sequence). The length of the CDR3 is 10 residues. CDR3 sequence (DNA): TGCAGTGCTAGAGCTTCGGCGCAGTATTTT. Its protein is CSARASAQYF.

The rearrangement links TRBV18 to TRBJ1-5; 11 bases are a match to TRBD1. Unmatched junction bases numbered 5, after V lost 4 bases and J lost 6 bases. The CDR3 has 15 residues. Looked up from germline, CDR1 is KGHSH and CDR2 is LQKENI. In DNA form, the CDR3 reads TGTGCCAGCTCACTGGACAGGGGGCGAGGTCAGCCCCAGCATTTT. Translated, it gives CASSLDRGRGQPQHF.

This chain links TRBV3-1 (or the pseudogene TRBV3-2) with TRBJ2-1, with D possibly TRBD2 on 6 matching bases. V was cut by 0 bases and J by 7 bases, with 13 bases left in between. Germline values: CDR1 LGHDT, CDR2 YNNKEL (reference sequence). The CDR3 extends over 15 amino acids. CDR3 nucleotides: TGTGCCAGCAGCCAAGAAACTAGCTTTTGGAATGAGCAGTTCTTC. It yields the protein CASSQETSFWNEQFF.

The chain is built from TRBV6-5 and TRBJ1-6; 10 nucleotides align to TRBD1. Unmatched junction bases numbered 4, after V lost 5 bases and J lost 6 bases. This CDR3 is 15 amino acids long. Germline V lookup: CDR1 MNHEY, CDR2 SVGAGI. In DNA form, the CDR3 reads TGTGCCAGCAGTCGGACAGGGGGAGCTAATTCACCCCTCCACTTT. This gives the protein CASSRTGGANSPLHF.

Remarks on this clone: Compared with germline, one end of the junction differs, possibly owing to a read error. The rearrangement joins TRBV3-1 (or the pseudogene TRBV3-2) to TRBJ2-1, with 8 bases that match TRBD2. CDR1 is LGHDT, CDR2 YNNKEL, per germline (reference sequence). The CDR3 loop spans 14 amino acids. This CDR3 reads CASTQIRGGNEQFF. The CDR3 region has the DNA TGTGCCAGCACCCAAATTCGGGGGGGCAATGAGCAGTTCTTC.

This chain uses TRBV28 with TRBJ2-3; possible D gene TRBD2, 9 bases. There are 16 residues in the CDR3. CDR1 and CDR2 from the germline V gene are MDHEN and SYDVKM. V shed 7 bases and J shed 5 bases, with 22 bases lying between them. The chain's CDR3 is CASTQGASGKQDTQYF. The CDR3 nucleotides read TGTGCCAGCACCCAGGGGGCTAGCGGGAAACAAGATACGCAGTATTTT.

The rearrangement uses TRBV19 and TRBJ2-2; D possibly corresponds to TRBD1 (6 bases). Germline CDR1 and CDR2: LNHDA and SQIVND (reference sequence). V lost 5 bases, J lost 5 bases, and 18 bases lay in between. The CDR3 spans 16 residues. For the CDR3, the DNA is TGTGCCAGTAGTTTAACAGGGTCCTCACGTACCGGGGAGCTGTTTTTT. It specifies CASSLTGSSRTGELFF.

The chain has TRBV18 and TRBJ2-5, with no clear D. V lost 3 bases to trimming and J lost 4 bases, with 6 bases between them. From germline, CDR1 is KGHSH and CDR2 LQKENI. The CDR3 spans 12 residues. This CDR3 is CASSPQAETQYF. CDR3 nucleotide sequence: TGTGCCAGCTCACCGCAGGCAGAGACCCAGTACTTC.

V is TRBV7-9 and J is TRBJ2-7; no clear D gene. V lost 1 base and J 3 bases, leaving 7 bases between the germline ends. Per the germline V gene, CDR1 is SEHNR and CDR2 is FQNEAQ (reference sequence). This CDR3 has 13 residues. The CDR3 DNA reads as TGTGCCAGCAGCTTAGACAGTTACTACGAGCAGTACTTC. It encodes CASSLDSYYEQYF.

The chain recombines TRBV19 with TRBJ2-7; 8 nucleotides line up with TRBD1. V shed 6 bases, J shed 6 bases, and the junction held 7 bases outside the gene matches. The CDR3 runs to 13 residues. The germline V gene has CDR1 LNHDA and CDR2 SQIVND (reference sequence). In DNA, the CDR3 is TGTGCCAGTAGAGGACAGGGTGAAACCGAGCAGTACTTC. Translated: CASRGQGETEQYF. The whole variable domain, filled in from reference TRBV19 and TRBJ2-7, reads DGGITQSPKYLFRKEGQNVTLSCEQNLNHDAMYWYRQDPGQGLRLIYYSQIVNDFQKGDIAEGYSVSREKKESFPLTVTSAQKNPTAFYLCASRGQGETEQYFGPGTRLTVT.

This sequence joins TRBV5-4 and TRBJ2-3; 9 bases are a match to TRBD1. CDR1 is SGHNT, CDR2 YYREEE, per germline (reference sequence). This CDR3 is built from 14 residues. Unmatched junction bases numbered 0, after V lost 0 bases and J lost 4 bases. The CDR3 sequence is CASSLGQGADTQYF. CDR3 DNA sequence: TGTGCCAGCAGCTTGGGACAGGGGGCAGATACGCAGTATTTT.

This clone was detected once. This rearrangement joins TRBV28 to TRBJ2-7; 9 bases are shared with TRBD2. Germline lookup yields CDR1 MDHEN and CDR2 SYDVKM. The V segment lost 7 bases and the J segment 6 bases; nucleotides outside the gene matches: 10. This CDR3 is built from 14 residues. The CDR3 protein is CASTEVAGVVEQYF. The CDR3 DNA reads TGTGCCAGCACTGAGGTAGCGGGAGTGGTCGAGCAGTACTTC. The full variable domain, completed using reference TRBV28 and TRBJ2-7, is DVKVTQSSRYLVKRTGEKVFLECVQDMDHENMFWYRQDPGLGLRLIYFSYDVKMKEKGDIPEGYSVSREKKERFSLILESASTNQTSMYLCASTEVAGVVEQYFGPGTRLTVT.

The gene calls are TRBV29-1 and TRBJ1-2; D gene uncertain. The germline gives CDR1 SQVTM, CDR2 ANQGSEA. Trimming removed 0 bases at V and 3 bases at J, with 11 bases between. The CDR3 length is 14 residues. The CDR3 sequence is CSVEDRGYDYGYTF. DNA for the CDR3: TGCAGCGTTGAAGATCGCGGGTACGACTATGGCTACACCTTC.

The sample holds one count of this clone. The V gene is TRBV18, the J gene TRBJ2-5; D possibly corresponds to TRBD2 (6 bases). CDR3 length equals 13 residues. Trimming took 0 bases from V and 5 from J, leaving 7 bases between them. Germline lookup yields CDR1 KGHSH and CDR2 LQKENI. Here the CDR3 DNA reads TGTGCCAGCTCACCACCGGGGAGGGAGACCCAGTACTTC. As protein: CASSPPGRETQYF.

This chain joins TRBV19 and TRBJ2-2; 8 bases are shared with TRBD2. This CDR3 is 17 amino acids long. Germline V gene lookup returns CDR1 LNHDA and CDR2 SQIVND (reference sequence). With 7 bases clipped from V and 2 bases from J, the junction kept 12 bases outside the gene matches. CDR3 DNA: TGTGCCAGTACCCCCCACTGGCGGGAGGTCAACACCGGGGAGCTGTTTTTT. The encoded protein is CASTPHWREVNTGELFF.

This clone was seen once. This sequence joins TRBV27 and TRBJ2-1; D perhaps matches TRBD2 (6 bases). The CDR3 runs 12 residues. Germline-derived CDR1 and CDR2 are MNHEY and SMNVEV (reference sequence). The germline V and J ends were trimmed by 5 bases and 10 bases, with 12 bases remaining between them. CDR3 DNA sequence: TGTGCCAGCAGTACCCCGGGACTGGAGCAGTTCTTC. Translation: CASSTPGLEQFF.

The V and J genes are TRBV28 and TRBJ2-7, with D perhaps matching TRBD1 (6 bases). Germline V gene data show CDR1 as MDHEN and CDR2 as SYDVKM. The CDR3 sequence is 12 residues long. Trimming shortened V by 7 bases and J by 3 bases, and 10 bases separated the two germline ends. The CDR3 spells CASTLGGYEQYF. In DNA form, the CDR3 reads TGTGCCAGCACCCTAGGGGGCTACGAGCAGTACTTC.

CDR3 protein: CASSRQGPGANVLTF. The CDR3 nucleotides are TGTGCCAGCAGCCGACAGGGACCTGGGGCCAACGTCCTGACTTTC. The J gene is TRBJ2-6, the V gene TRBV5-5; 7 positions agree with TRBD1. The germline V gene encodes CDR1 SGHKS and CDR2 YYEKEE (reference sequence). The CDR3 consists of 15 residues. J lost 2 bases, V lost 4 bases, and 3 bases had no gene match.

The gene calls are TRBV4-3 and TRBJ2-3; a weak D match, TRBD1 (6 bases). The CDR3 loop spans 17 amino acids. Trimming took off 1 base at V and 0 bases at J, with 14 bases between the two ends. Per germline, CDR1 LGHNA and CDR2 YSLEER. CDR3 residues: CASSQASTGSSTDTQYF. CDR3 nucleotides: TGCGCCAGCAGCCAAGCCTCGACAGGCTCGAGCACAGATACGCAGTATTTT.

This chain joins TRBV5-4 and TRBJ1-2; 8 bases line up with TRBD1. Trimming removed 4 bases from V and 0 bases from J; junction bases left unmatched: 8. The CDR3 extends over 16 amino acids. CDR1 and CDR2 (germline): SGHNT, YYREEE (reference sequence). The CDR3 sequence: CASSPLGTGSNYGYTF. The CDR3 DNA sequence: TGTGCCAGCAGCCCCTTAGGGACAGGTTCTAACTATGGCTACACCTTC.

The V and J genes are TRBV2 and TRBJ1-5; 11 nucleotides line up with TRBD1. The CDR3 covers 15 residues. Germline-derived CDR1 and CDR2 are SNHLY and FYNNEI. After removal of 6 bases from V and 3 bases from J, the junction contained 4 bases not matched to a gene. The CDR3 coding sequence is TGTGCCAGCAGGGACAGGGGGCTTCTCAATCAGCCCCAGCATTTT. It codes for CASRDRGLLNQPQHF.